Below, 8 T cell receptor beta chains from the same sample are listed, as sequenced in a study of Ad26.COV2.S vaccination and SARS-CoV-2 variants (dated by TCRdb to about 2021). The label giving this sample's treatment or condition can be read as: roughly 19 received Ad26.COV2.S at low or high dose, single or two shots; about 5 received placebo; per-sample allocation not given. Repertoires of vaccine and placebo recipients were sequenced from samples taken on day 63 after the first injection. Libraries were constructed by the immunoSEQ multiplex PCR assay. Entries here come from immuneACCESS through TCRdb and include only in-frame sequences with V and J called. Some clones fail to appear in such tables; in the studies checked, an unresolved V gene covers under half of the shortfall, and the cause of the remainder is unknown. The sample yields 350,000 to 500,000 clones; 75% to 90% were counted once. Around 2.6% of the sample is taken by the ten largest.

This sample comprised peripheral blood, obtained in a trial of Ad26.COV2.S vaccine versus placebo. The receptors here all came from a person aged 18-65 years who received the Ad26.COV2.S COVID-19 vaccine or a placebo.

Written as DNA, the CDR3 is TGTGCCAGCTCCCCCCCCGGGGTGAATAATGAAAAACTGTTTTTT. The encoded protein is CASSPPGVNNEKLFF. The V gene is TRBV18, the J gene TRBJ1-4; D remains unclear. Germline V lookup: CDR1 KGHSH, CDR2 LQKENI. The ends were cut back, 6 bases at V and 4 bases at J, with 15 bases in the middle. The CDR3 covers 15 residues.

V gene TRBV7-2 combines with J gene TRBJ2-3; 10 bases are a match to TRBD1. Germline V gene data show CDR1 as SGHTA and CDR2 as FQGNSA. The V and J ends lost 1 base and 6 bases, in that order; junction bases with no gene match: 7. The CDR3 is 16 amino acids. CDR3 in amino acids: CASSLVSRDRGDTQYF. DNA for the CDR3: TGTGCCAGCAGCTTAGTTTCTCGGGACAGGGGCGATACGCAGTATTTT.

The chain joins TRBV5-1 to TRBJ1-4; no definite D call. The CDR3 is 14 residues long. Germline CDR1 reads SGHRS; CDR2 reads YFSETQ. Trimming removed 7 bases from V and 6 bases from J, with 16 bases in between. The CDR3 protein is CASRPTGSYEKLFF. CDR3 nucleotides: TGCGCCAGCCGGCCCACCGGATCCTATGAAAAACTGTTTTTT.

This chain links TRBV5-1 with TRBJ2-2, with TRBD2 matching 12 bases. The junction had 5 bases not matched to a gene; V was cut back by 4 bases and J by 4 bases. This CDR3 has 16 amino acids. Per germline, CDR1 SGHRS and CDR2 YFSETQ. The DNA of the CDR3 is TGCGCCAGCAGCCCTACTAGCGGGAGGACCACCGGGGAGCTGTTTTTT. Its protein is CASSPTSGRTTGELFF.

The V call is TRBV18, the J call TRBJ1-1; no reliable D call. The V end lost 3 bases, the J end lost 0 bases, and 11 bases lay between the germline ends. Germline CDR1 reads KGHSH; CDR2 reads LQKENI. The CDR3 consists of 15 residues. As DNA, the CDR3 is TGTGCCAGCTCACCGGCGAGCGGGTTGAACACTGAAGCTTTCTTT. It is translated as CASSPASGLNTEAFF.

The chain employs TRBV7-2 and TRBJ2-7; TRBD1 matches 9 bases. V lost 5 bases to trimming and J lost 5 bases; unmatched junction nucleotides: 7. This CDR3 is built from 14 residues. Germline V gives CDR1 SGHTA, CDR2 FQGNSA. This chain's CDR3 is CASSPGTGFDEQYV. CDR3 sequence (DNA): TGTGCCAGCAGCCCGGGGACAGGGTTCGACGAGCAGTACGTC.

CDR3 nucleotides: TGTGCCAGCAGCCCAGGGGCCATTGGCTACACCTTC. This translates into CASSPGAIGYTF. The rearrangement links TRBV11-3 to TRBJ1-2, with a tentative D call TRBD1 (6 bases). Trimming took 5 bases from V and 7 from J, leaving 11 bases between them. The CDR3 runs to 12 residues. CDR1 SGHNT and CDR2 YENEEA come from the germline V gene.

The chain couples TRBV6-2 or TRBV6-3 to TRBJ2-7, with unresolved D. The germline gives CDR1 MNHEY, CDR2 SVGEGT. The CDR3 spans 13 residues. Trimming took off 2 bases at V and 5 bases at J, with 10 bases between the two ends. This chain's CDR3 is CASSYRAANEQYF. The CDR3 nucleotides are TGTGCCAGCAGTTACCGAGCAGCTAACGAGCAGTACTTC.